This entry is about one TCR beta chain. The source of the sample is a study of blood T cell repertoires in COVID-19. Per the study methods: Estimation of nucleated cell counts relied on the amplification of reference gene primers. Sequenced by immunoSEQ multiplex PCR; TCRdb stores in-frame clones only, minus some. V, J and clone size are those of that table, while D and trimming were read from the DNA. The sample holds roughly 190,000 clones, 84% seen once. Germline trimming cut 5 bases from V and 5 bases from J; bases unmatched to any gene: 8. The CDR3 runs to 15 residues. Germline CDR1 is SGHNT and CDR2 is YENEEA.

V and J are TRBV11-3 and TRBJ2-2; TRBD1 agrees at 7 bases. Source material: peripheral blood. The sequence derives from a woman in her seventies with COVID-19, enrolled during active disease. CDR3 DNA sequence: TGTGCCAGCAGCCCGAGGGGGCAGGGGACCGGGGAGCTGTTTTTT. It is translated as CASSPRGQGTGELFF.